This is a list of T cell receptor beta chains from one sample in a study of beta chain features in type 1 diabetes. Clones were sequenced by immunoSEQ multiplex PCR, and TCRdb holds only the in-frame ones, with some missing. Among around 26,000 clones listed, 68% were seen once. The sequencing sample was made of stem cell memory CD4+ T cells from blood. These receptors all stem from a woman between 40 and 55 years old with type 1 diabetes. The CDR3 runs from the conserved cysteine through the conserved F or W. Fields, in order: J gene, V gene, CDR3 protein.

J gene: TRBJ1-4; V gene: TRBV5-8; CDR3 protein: CASSDNRGSNEKLFF
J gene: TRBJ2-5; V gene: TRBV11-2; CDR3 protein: CASSSRTGEETQYF
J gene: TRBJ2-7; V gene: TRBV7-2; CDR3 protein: CASSGTGGAYEQYF
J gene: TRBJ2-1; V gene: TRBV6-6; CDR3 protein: CAVGRVHEQFF
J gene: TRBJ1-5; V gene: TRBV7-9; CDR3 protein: CASSLGTGDHQPQHF
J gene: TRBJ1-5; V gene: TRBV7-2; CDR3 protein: CASSLGTGGSNQPQHF
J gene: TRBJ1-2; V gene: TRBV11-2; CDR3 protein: CASSLQQGADGYTF
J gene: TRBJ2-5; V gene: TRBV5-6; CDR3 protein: CASSAGTEQETQYF
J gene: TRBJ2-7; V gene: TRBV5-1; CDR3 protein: CASSPGTSDTYEQYF
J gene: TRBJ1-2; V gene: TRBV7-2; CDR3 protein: CASSSRQGAGGYTF
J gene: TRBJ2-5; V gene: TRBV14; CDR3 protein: CASSAGLETQYF
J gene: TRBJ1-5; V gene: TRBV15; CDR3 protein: CATSRGGVNQPQHF
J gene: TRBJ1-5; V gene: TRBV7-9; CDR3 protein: CASSSQGAWGNQPQHF
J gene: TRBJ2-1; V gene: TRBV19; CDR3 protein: CASKRQADTYNEQFF
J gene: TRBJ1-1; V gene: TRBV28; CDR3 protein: CASRVMPGNTEAFF
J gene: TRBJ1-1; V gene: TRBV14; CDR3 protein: CASSQDRQLGEAFF
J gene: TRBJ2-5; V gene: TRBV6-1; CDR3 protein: CASIGGETQYF
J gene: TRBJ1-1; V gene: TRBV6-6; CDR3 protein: CASSYSAAGGTEAFF
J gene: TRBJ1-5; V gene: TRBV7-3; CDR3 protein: CASSLIQNNQPQHF
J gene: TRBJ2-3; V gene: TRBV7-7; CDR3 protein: CASSTRTGSDTQYF
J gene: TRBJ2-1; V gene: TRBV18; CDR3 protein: CASSPNSLAGGSDNEQFF
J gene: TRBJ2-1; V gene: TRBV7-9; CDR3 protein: CASSQPHVLGDEQFF
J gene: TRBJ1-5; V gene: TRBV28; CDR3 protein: CASIKDRVGQPQHF
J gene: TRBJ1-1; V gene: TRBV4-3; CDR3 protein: CASSPKEGYSTEAFF
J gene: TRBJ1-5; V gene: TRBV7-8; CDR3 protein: CASSSFTLPQHF
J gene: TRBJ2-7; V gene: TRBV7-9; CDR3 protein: CASSLEGTGTVYEQYF
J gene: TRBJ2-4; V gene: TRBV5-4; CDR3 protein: CASSAGAGGGAKNIQYF
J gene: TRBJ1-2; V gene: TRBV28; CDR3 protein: CASSFRDRRFYGYTF
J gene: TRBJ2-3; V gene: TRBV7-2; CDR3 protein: CASSLGGGIGTDTQYF
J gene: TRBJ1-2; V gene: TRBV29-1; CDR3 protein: CSGGDRGGYTF
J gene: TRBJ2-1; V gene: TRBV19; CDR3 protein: CASTRTSGASSYNEQFF
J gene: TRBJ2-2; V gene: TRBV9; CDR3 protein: CASSPLAGGFANTGELFF
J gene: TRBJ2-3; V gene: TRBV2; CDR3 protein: CASSERDTQYF
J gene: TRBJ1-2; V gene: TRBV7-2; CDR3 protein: CASSKSYGGYTF
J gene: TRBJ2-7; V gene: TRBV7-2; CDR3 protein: CASSLVSSGTSYEQYF
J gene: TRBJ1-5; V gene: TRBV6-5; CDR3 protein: CASKGVDNQPQHF
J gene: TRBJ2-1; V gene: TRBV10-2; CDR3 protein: CASSESGGTYNEQFF
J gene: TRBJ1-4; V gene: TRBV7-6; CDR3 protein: CASSLGSGTDTEKLFF
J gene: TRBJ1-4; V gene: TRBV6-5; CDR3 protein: CASSFGQIATNEKLFF
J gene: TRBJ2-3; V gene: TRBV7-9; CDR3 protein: CASSPTGLSTDTQYF
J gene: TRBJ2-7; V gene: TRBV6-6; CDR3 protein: CASSYSTEPRGEQYF
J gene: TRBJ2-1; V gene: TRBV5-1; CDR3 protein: CASSSATNNEQFF
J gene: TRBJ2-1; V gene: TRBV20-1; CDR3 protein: CSARDRGSGFF
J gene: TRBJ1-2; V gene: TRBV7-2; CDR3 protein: CASSPQTGAVGYTF
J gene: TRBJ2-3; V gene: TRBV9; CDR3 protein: CASSPGRETPTRTDTQYF
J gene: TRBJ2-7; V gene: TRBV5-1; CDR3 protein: CASSLAPLSAGGYHEQYF
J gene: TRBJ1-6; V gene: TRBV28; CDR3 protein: CASSSYPSHSPLHF
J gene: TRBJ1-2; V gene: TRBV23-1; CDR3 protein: CASSQPTGDSNYGYTF
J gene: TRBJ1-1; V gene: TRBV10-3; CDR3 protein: CAITEDRQVVTEAFF
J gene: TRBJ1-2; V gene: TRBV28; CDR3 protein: CASLQGVQYGYTF
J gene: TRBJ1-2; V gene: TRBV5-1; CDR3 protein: CASSPDRANYGYTF
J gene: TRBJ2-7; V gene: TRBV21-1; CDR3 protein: CASSKRTRFKFEQYF
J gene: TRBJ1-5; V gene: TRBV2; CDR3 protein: CASRGDRGYSNQPQHF
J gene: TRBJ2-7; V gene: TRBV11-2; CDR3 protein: CASSSDRAYEQYF
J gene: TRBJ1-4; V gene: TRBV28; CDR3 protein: CASSLQGLDEKLFF